This TCR beta chain was found in a study of T cells in localized non-small cell lung cancer. The sample holds one count of this clone. Its antigen is currently unknown. V was cut by 3 bases and J by 4 bases, with 9 bases left in between. This CDR3 region has 14 residues. From germline, CDR1 is MGHDK and CDR2 SYGVNS. Study outcomes and limitations: Adjacent lung held a median roughly 50 of the top 100 tumor clones. Prolonged overall survival went with higher T cell density in the blood.

The table came from immunoSEQ multiplex PCR; TCRdb's copy has only in-frame clones and leaves some out. This table has fewer than 13,000 clones, approximately 50% appearing once. The gene calls are TRBV25-1 and TRBJ2-2; unclear D gene. This specimen consisted of lymph node tissue, obtained before any cancer treatment. The receptor was isolated from a woman aged 35 to 70 with stage II squamous cell lung carcinoma. Here the CDR3 DNA reads TGTGCCAGCAGTGAGGGCAGACCCACCGGGGAGCTGTTTTTT. Protein sequence: CASSEGRPTGELFF. The full variable domain, rest sourced from reference TRBV25-1 and TRBJ2-2, is EADIYQTPRYLVIGTGKKITLECSQTMGHDKMYWYQQDPGMELHLIHYSYGVNSTEKGDLSSESTVSRIRTEHFPLTLESARPSHTSQYLCASSEGRPTGELFFGEGSRLTVL.